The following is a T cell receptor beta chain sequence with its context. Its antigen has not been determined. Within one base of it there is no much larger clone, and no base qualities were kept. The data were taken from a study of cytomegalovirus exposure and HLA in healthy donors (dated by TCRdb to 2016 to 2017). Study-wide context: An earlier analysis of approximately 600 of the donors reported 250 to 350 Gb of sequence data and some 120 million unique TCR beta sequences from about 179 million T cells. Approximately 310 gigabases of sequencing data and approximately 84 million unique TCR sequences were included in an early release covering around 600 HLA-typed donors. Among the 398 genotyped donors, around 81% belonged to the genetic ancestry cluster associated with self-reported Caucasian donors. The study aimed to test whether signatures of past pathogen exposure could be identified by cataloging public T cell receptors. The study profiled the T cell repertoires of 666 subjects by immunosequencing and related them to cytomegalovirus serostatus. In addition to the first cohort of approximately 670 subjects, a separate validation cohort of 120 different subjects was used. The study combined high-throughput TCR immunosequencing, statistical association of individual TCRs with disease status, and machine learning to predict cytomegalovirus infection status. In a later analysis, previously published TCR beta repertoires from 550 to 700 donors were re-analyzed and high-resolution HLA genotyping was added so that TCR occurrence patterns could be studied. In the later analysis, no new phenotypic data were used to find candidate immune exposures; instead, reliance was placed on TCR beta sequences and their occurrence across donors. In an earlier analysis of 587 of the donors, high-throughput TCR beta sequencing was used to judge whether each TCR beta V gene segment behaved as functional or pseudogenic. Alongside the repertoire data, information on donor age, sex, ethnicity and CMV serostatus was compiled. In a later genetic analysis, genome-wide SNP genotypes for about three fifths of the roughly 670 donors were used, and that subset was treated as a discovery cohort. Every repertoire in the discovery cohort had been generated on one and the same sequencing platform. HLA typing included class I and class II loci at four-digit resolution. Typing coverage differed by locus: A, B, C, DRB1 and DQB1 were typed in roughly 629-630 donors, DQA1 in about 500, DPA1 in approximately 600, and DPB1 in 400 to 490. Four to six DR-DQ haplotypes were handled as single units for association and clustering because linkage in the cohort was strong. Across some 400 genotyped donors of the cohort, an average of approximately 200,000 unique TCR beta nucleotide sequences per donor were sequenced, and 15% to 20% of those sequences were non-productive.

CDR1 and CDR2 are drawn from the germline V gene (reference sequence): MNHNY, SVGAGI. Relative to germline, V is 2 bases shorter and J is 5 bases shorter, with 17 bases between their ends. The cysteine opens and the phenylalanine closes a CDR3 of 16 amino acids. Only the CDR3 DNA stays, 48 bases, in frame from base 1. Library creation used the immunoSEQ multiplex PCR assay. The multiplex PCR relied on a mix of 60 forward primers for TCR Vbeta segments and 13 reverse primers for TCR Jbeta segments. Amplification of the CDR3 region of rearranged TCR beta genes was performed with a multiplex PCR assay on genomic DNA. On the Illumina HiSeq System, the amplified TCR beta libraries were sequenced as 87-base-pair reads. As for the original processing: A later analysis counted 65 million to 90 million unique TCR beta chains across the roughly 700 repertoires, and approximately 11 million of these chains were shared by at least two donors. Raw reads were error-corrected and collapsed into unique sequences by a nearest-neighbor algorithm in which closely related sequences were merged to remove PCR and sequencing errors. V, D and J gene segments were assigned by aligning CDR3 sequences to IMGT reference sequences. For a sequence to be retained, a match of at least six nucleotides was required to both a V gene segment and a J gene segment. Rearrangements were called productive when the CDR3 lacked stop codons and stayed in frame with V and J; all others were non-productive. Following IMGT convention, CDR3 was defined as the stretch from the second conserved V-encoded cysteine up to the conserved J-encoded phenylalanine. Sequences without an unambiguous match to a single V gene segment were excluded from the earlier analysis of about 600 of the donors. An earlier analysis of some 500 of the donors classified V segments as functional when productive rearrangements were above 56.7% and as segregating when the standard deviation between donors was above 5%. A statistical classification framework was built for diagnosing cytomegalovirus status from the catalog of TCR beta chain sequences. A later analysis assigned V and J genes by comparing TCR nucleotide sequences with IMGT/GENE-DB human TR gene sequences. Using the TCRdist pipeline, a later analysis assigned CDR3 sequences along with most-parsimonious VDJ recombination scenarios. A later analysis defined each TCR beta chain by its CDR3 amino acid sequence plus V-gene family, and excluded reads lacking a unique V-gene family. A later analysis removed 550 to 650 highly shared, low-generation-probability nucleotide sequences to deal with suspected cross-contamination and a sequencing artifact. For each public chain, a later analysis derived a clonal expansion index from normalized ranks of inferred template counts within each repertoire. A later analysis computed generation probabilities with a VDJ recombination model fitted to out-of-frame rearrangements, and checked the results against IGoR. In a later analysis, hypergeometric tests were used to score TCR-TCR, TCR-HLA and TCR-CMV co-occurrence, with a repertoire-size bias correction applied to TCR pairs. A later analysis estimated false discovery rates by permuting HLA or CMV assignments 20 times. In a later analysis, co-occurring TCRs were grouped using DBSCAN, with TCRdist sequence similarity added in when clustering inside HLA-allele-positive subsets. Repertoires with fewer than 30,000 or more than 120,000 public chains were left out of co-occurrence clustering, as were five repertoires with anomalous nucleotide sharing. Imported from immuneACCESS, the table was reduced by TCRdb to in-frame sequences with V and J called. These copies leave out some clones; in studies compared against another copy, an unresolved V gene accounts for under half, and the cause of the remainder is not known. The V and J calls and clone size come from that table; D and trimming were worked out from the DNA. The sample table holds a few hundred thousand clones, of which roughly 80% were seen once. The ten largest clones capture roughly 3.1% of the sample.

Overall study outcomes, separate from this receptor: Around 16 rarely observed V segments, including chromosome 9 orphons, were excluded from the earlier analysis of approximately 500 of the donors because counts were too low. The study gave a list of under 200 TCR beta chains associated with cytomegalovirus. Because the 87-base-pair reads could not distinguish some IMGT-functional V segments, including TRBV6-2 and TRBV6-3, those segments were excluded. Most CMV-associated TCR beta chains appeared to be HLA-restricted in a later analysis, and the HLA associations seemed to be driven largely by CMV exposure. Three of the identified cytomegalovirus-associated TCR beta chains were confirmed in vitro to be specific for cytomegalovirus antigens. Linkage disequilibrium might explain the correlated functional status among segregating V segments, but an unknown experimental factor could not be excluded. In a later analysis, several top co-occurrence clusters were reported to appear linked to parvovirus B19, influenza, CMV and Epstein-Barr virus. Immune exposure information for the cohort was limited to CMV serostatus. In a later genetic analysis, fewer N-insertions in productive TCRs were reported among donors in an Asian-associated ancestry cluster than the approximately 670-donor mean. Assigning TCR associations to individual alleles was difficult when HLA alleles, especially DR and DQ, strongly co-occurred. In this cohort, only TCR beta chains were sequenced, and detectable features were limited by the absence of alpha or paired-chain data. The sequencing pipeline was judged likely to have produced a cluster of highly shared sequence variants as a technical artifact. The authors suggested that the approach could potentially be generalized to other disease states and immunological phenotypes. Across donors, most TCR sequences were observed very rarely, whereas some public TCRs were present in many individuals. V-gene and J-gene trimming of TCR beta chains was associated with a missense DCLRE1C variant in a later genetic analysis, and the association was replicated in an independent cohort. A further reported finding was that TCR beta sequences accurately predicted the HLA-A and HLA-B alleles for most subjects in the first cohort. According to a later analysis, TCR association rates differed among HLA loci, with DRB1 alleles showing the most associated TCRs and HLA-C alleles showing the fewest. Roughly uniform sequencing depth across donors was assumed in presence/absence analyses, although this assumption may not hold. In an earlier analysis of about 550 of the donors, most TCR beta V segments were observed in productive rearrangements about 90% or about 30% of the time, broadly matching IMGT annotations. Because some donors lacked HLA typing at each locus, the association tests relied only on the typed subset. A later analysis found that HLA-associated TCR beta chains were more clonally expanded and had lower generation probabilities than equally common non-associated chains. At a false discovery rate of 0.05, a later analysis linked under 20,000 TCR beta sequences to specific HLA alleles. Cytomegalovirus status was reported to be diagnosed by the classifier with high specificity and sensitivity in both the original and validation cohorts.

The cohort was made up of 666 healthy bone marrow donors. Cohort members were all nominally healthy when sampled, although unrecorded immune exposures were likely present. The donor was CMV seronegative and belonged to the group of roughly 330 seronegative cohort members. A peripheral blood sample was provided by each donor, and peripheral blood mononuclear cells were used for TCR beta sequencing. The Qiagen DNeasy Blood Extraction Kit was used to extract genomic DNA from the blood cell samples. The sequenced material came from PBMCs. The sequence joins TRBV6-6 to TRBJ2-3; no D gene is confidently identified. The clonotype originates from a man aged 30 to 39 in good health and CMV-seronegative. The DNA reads TGTGCCAGCAGTTACCGGCAGGCAATTCCGAAAGATACGCAGTATTTT. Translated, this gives CASSYRQAIPKDTQYF.